This paragraph covers one T cell receptor beta chain sequence. This clone appeared once. What antigen it recognizes has not been identified. No base-level quality is on record; no much larger clone is a single base apart. TCRbeta CDR3 regions were amplified from genomic DNA using the immunoSEQ Assay, a bias-controlled multiplex PCR. As for the authors' bioinformatics: The number of nucleated cells in each sample was estimated by amplification of reference gene primers within the assay. To quantify the absolute abundance of each unique TCRbeta CDR3 rearrangement, sequence reads were collapsed and filtered. For each sample, productive Simpson clonality was calculated as the square root of Simpson's diversity index across productive rearrangements. This immuneACCESS table, as held by TCRdb, lists in-frame sequences with V and J called but not all clones. Of the missing ones, under half trace to an unresolved V gene in checked studies; the others have no known cause. The D gene and trimming were derived from the DNA, and the V and J assignments and clone size from that table. The sample data list under 300,000 clones, and 60% to 75% of these were observed just once. The ten largest clonotypes hold around 3.2% of the sample.

The sample belongs to a study of blood T cell repertoires in COVID-19 (dated by TCRdb to 2019 to 2021). About the investigation overall: Samples from collaborators originated in the United States, Italy and Spain and spanned both the acute and convalescent phases of COVID-19. The material from the prospective study consisted of cDNA or gDNA derived from T cells, B-cell-depleted T cells, or PBMCs. Subjects who had been exposed to COVID-19, were actively infected with it, or had recovered from it provided the deeply sampled blood TCRbeta repertoires that made up the dataset. The repertoires were released in a freely available public database intended as a resource for research on the immune response to SARS-CoV-2. Samples came from the ongoing ImmuneRACE study (first 160 participants) plus 1,254 subjects from 6 global collaborators. The sample metadata nearly always contained a de-identified subject ID, COVID-19 status, age in years and sex. Where HLA class I and class II types were available, the types were taken from metadata supplied by the sample provider, not from assay-based typing. Overall results and qualifications from the work: How much clinical and demographic metadata was included differed by source and by participant, and the metadata was provided uncurated.

The collaborating institutions used their own protocols to collect whole blood in K2EDTA tubes. For TCRbeta analysis, collaborator samples were shipped as frozen whole blood, as isolated PBMCs, or as DNA extracted from either sample type. As encoded in the germline V gene (reference sequence), CDR1 is LNHDA while CDR2 is SQIVND. Reading from cysteine to phenylalanine, the CDR3 counts 15 amino acids. Left in the record is the CDR3 DNA by itself, 45 bases read in frame from the first base. The V end loses 1 base and the J end loses 0 bases, and a stretch of 8 bases separates them. This clonotype was sampled from a woman older than 75 with acute or convalescent COVID-19. Sequences were obtained from peripheral blood. The V and J segments used are TRBV19 and TRBJ2-3; there is no confident call for the D gene. The CDR3 loop reads CASSIGLVSTDTQYF. The DNA reads as follows: TGTGCCAGTAGTATAGGTTTAGTCAGCACAGATACGCAGTATTTT. Extended through the reference TRBV19 and TRBJ2-3 proteins, this CDR3 yields the full variable domain: DGGITQSPKYLFRKEGQNVTLSCEQNLNHDAMYWYRQDPGQGLRLIYYSQIVNDFQKGDIAEGYSVSREKKESFPLTVTSAQKNPTAFYLCASSIGLVSTDTQYFGPGTRLTVL.